This T cell receptor beta chain was captured by sequencing in a study of blood T cell repertoires in COVID-19. TCRdb's copy holds only in-frame clones and misses some; the assay was immunoSEQ multiplex PCR. The sample includes about 300,000 clones, just over 85% of them seen just once. The specimen sequenced was PBMCs or T cells enriched from blood (not recorded which). This clonotype originated in a woman aged 18-29 years who had recovered from COVID-19.

CDR3 DNA: TGTGTCGCTTTCACAGGGCGTCCTGGAAACACCATATATTTT. It yields the protein CVAFTGRPGNTIYF. The V and J genes are TRBV28 and TRBJ1-3; D is possibly TRBD1 (6 bases). Germline assignment: CDR1 MDHEN and CDR2 SYDVKM. This CDR3 is 14 amino acids long.